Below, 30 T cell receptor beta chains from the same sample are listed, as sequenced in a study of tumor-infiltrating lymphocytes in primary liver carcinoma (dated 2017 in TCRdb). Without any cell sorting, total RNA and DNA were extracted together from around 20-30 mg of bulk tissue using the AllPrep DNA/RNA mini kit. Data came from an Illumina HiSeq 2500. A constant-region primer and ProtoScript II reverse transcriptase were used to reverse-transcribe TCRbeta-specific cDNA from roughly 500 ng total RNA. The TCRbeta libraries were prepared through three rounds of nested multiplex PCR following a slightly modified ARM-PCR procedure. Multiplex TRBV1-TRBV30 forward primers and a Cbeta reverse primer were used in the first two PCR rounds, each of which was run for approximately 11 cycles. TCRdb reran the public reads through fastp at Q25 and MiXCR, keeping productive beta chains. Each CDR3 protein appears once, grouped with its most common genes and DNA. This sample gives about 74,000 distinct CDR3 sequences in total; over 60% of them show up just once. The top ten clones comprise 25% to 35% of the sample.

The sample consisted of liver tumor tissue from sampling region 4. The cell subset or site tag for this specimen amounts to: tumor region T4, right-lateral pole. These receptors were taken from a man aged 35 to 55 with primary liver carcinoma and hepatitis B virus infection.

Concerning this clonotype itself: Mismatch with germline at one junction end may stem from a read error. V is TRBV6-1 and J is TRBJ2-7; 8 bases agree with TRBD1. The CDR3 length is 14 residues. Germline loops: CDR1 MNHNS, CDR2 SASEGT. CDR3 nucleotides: TGTGCCAGCAGCGACAGGGGTAGCTCCTACGAGCAACACTTC. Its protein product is CASSDRGSSYEQHF.

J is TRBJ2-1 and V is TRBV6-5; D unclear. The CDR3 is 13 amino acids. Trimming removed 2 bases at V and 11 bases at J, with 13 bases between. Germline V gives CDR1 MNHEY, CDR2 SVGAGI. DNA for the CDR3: TGTGCCAGCAGTTACACTGGCAACAACAAGCAGTTCTTC. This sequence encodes CASSYTGNNKQFF.

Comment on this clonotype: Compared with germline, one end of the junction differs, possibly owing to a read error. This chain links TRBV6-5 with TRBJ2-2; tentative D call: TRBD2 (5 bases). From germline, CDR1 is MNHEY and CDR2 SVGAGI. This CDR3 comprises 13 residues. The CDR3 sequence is CANTPSNTGELFF. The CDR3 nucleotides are TGTGCTAACACCCCTAGTAACACCGGGGAACTGTTTTTT.

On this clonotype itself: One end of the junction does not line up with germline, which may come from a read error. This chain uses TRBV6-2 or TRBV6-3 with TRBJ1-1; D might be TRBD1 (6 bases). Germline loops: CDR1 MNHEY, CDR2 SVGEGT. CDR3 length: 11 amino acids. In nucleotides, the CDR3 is TGTGCCAGCAGCAGGGACATTGAAGCCTTCTTT. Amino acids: CASSRDIEAFF.

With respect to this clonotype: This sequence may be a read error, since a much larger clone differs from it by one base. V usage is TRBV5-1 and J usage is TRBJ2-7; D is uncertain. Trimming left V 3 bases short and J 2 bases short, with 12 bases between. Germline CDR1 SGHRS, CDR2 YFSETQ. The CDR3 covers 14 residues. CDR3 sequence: CASSSLTNTYEQYF. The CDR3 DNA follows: TGCGCCAGCAGCTCGCTCACAAATACCTACGAGCAGTACTTC.

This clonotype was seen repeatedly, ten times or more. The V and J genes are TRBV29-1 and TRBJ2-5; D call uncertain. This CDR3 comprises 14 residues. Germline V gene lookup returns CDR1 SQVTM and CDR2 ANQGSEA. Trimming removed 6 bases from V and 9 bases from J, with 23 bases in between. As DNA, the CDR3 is TGCAGCGTCCGGCCTCGTTCCCTAGATTCGCCCCAGTACTTC. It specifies CSVRPRSLDSPQYF.

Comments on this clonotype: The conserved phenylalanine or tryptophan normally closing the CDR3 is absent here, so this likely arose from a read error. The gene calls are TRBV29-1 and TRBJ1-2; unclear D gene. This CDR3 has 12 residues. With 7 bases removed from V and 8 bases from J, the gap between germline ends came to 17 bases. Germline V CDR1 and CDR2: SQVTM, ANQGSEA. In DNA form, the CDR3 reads TGCAGCGCTGTGTCGGCGGGATTGGGCTACACCGTC. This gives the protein CSAVSAGLGYTV.

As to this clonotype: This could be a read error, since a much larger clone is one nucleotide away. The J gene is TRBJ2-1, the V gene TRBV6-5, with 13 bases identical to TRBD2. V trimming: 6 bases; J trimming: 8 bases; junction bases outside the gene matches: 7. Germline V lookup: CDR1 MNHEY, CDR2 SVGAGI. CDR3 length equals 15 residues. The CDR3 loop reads CASRLLAGGIDEQFF. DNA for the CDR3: TGTGCCAGCAGGCTACTAGCGGGAGGGATAGATGAGCAGTTCTTC.

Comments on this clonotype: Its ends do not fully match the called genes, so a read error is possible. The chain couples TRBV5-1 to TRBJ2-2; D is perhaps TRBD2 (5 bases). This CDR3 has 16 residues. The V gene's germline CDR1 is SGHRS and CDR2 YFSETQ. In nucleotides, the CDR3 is TGCGCCAGCAGCTTGGCCGGAGGCCACAACATCGGGGAGCTGTTTTTT. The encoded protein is CASSLAGGHNIGELFF. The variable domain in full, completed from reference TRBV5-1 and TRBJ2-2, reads KAGVTQTPRYLIKTRGQQVTLSCSPISGHRSVSWYQQTPGQGLQFLFEYFSETQRNKGNFPGRFSGRQFSNSRSEMNVSTLELGDSALYLCASSLAGGHNIGELFFGEGSRLTVL.

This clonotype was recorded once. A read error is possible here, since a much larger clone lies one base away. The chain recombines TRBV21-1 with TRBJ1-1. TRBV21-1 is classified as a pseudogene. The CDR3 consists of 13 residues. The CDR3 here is CASSEQMNTEAYF. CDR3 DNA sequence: TGTGCCAGCAGCGAACAAATGAACACTGAAGCTTACTTT.

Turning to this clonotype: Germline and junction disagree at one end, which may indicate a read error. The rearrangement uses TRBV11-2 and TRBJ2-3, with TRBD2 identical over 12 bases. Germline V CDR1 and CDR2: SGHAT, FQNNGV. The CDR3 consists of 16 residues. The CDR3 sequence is CASSPPTSGSSDTQYF. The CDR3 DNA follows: TGTGCGAGCAGCCCCCCGACTAGCGGGAGCTCAGATACGCAGTATTTT.

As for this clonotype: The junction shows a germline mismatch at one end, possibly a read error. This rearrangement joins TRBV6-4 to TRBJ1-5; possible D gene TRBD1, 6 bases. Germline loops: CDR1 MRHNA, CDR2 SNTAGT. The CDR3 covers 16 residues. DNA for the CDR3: TGTGCCAACAGTGGTCTGTCCCGGGACACGTATCAGCCCCAGCATTTT. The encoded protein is CANSGLSRDTYQPQHF.

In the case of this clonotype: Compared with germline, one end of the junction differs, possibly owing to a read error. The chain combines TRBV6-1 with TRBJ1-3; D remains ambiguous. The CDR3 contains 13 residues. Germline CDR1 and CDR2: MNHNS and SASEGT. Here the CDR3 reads CASSEDLGNTIYF. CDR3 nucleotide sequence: TGTGCCAGCAGTGAAGACCTTGGAAACACCATATATTTC.

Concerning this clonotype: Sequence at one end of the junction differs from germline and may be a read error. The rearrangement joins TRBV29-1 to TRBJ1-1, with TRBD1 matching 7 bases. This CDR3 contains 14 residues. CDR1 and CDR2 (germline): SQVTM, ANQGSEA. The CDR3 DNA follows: TGCAGCGTTGCCCTCCGGGACAGCAGCACTGAAGCTTTTTTT. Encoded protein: CSVALRDSSTEAFF.

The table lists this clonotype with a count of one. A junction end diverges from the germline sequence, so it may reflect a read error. CDR3 DNA sequence: TGTGCCGGCAGCTTAGAGGTGGGCGCCGGGACCCAGTACTTC. Translated: CAGSLEVGAGTQYF. The chain has TRBV11-2 and TRBJ2-5; D remains unclear. CDR1 is SGHAT and CDR2 is FQNNGV in the germline V gene. This CDR3 has 14 amino acids. The full variable domain, with the rest looked up from reference TRBV11-2 and TRBJ2-5, is EAGVAQSPRYKIIEKRQSVAFWCNPISGHATLYWYQQILGQGPKLLIQFQNNGVVDDSQLPKDRFSAERLKGVDSTLKIQPAKLEDSAVYLCAGSLEVGAGTQYFGPGTRLLVL.

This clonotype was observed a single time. This CDR3 reads CASSQEGLAGYEQYF. CDR3 DNA: TGCGCCAGCAGCCAAGAGGGACTTGCAGGCTACGAGCAGTACTTC. This chain links TRBV4-1 with TRBJ2-7, with D maybe TRBD2 (6 bases). V lost 0 bases and J lost 3, with 12 bases in between. The CDR3 is made up of 15 amino acids. Germline V CDR1 and CDR2: MGHRA, YSYEKL.

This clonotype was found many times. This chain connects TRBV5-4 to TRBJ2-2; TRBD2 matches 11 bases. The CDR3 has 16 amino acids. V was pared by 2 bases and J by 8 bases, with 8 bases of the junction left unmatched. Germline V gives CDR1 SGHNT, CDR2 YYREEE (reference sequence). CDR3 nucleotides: TGTGCCAGCAGCTTACCTCTAGCGGGAGGAGCTGGGGAGCTGTTTTTT. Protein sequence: CASSLPLAGGAGELFF.

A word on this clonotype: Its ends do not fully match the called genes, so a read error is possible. The CDR3 coding sequence is TGTGCCAACAGCCGGGGGGAGACCCTGTACTTC. Residues: CANSRGETLYF. J is TRBJ2-5 and V is TRBV4-2, with 7 bases matching TRBD2. The CDR3 runs 11 residues. CDR1 and CDR2 (germline): LGHNA, YNFKEQ.

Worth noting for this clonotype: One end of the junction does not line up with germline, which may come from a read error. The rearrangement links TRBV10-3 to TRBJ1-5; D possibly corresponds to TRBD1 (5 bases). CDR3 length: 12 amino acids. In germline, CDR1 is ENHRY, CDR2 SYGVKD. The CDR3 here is CATSEDSQPQHF. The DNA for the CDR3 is TGTGCCACCAGTGAAGACAGTCAGCCCCAGCATTTT.

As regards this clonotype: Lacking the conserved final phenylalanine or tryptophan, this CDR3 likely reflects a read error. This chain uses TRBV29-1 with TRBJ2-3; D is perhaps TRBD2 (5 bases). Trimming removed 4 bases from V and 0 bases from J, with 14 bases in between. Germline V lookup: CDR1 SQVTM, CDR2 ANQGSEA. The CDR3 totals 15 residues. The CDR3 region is CSVGGPITSTDTQYS. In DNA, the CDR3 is TGCAGCGTTGGAGGGCCCATAACCAGCACAGATACGCAGTATTCT.

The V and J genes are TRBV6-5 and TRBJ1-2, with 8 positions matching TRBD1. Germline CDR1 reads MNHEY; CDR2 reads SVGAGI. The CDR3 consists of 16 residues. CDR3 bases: TGTACCAACAGTTACTCAGTTTCGACAGGGGACTATGGCTACACCTTC. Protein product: CTNSYSVSTGDYGYTF.

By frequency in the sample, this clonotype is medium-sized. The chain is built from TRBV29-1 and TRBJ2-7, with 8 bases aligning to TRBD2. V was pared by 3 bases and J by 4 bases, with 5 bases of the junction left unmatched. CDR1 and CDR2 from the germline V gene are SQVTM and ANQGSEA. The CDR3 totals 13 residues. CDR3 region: CSVESGLGYEQYF. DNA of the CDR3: TGCAGCGTTGAGTCGGGACTAGGATACGAGCAGTACTTC.

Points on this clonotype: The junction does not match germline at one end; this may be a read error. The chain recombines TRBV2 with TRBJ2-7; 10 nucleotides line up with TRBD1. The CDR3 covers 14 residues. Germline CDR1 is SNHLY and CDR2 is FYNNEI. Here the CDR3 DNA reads TGTGCCAGCAGGGGGACAGGGGATTTCTACAAGCAGTACTTC. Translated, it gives CASRGTGDFYKQYF.

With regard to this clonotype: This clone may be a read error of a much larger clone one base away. The CDR3 nucleotides are TGTGCCAGCAAATACAGGGATCGTGGCTATGGCTACACCTTC. Its translation: CASKYRDRGYGYTF. The chain combines TRBV28 with TRBJ1-2; D possibly corresponds to TRBD1 (6 bases). Germline CDR1 is MDHEN and CDR2 is SYDVKM. V lost 7 bases, J lost 4 bases, and 16 bases lay in between. CDR3 length equals 14 residues.

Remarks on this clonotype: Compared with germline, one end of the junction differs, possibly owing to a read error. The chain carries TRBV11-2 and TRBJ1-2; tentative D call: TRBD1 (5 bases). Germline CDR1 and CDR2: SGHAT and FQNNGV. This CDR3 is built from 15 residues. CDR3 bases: TGTACCAGCAGCTTAGAGCAGGGCACTCTCTATGGTTACACCTTC. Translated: CTSSLEQGTLYGYTF.

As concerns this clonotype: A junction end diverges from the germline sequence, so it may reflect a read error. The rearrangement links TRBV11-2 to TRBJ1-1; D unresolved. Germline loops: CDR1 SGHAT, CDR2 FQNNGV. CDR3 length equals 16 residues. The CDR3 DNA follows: TGTGCCAGTAACCAAAACTGGGTGGCGGCACTCTCTGAAGCTTTTTTT. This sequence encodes CASNQNWVAALSEAFF.

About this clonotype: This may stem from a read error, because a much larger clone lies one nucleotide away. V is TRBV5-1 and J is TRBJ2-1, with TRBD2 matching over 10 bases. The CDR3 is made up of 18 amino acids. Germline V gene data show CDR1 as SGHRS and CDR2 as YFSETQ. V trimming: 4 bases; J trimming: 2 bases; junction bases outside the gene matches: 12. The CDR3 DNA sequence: TGCGCCAGCAGCCCGCGGGCGGCTAGCGGGAGCACCTACAATGAGCAGTTCTTC. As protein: CASSPRAASGSTYNEQFF.

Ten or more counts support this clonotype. The CDR3 nucleotides are TGTGCCAGCAGTTCCTTCCGTATAGCGGGAGGAGGAGATACGCAGTATTTT. This codes for CASSSFRIAGGGDTQYF. The chain couples TRBV6-5 to TRBJ2-3; the match to TRBD2 covers 10 bases. The CDR3 has 17 amino acids. Germline V gene lookup returns CDR1 MNHEY and CDR2 SVGAGI. J lost 5 bases, V lost 4 bases, and 12 bases had no gene match.

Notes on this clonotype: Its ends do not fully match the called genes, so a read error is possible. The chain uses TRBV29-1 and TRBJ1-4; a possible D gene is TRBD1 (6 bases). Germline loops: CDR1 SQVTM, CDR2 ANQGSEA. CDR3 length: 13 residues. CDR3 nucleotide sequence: TGCTGCGTTGATCAGGGGAAGGTTGAAAAACTGTTTTTT. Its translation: CCVDQGKVEKLFF.

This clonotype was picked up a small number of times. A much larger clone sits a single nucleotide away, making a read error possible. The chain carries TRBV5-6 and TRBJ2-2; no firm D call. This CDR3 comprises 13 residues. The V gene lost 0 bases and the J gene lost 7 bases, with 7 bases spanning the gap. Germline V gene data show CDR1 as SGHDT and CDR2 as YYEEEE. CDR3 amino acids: CASSLAGFGELFF. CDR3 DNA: TGTGCCAGCAGCTTGGCCGGGTTCGGGGAGCTGTTTTTT.